This T cell receptor (beta chain) was sequenced in a study of PD-1 blockade in classical Hodgkin lymphoma. Study-level results: Patients with an early start, nivolumab under 1 year after ASCT, were excluded. Patients with a complete response exhibited baseline diversity comparable to newly diagnosed patients.

All trial patients relapsed after autologous stem cell transplantation. The best responses consisted of complete response, partial response or progressive disease. Some clones are missing from TCRdb's copy, which holds only in-frame ones; the method was immunoSEQ multiplex PCR. The repertoire holds almost 100,000 clones, with roughly 92% as singletons. Germline V gene data show CDR1 as LNHDA and CDR2 as SQIVND (reference sequence). The CDR3 has 14 amino acids. The junction had 4 bases not matched to a gene; V was cut back by 5 bases and J by 4 bases. To note about this clone: The antigen is unknown.

The source of this sequence is a human donor with classical Hodgkin lymphoma. The source material was peripheral blood mononuclear cells (PBMCs), sampled at baseline. The V call is TRBV19, the J call TRBJ2-7, with 11 positions matching TRBD1. For the CDR3, the DNA is TGTGCCAGTAGTTGGACAGGGGGCCCGTACGAGCAGTACTTC. Translation: CASSWTGGPYEQYF. Variable domain in full (rest from reference TRBV19 and TRBJ2-7): DGGITQSPKYLFRKEGQNVTLSCEQNLNHDAMYWYRQDPGQGLRLIYYSQIVNDFQKGDIAEGYSVSREKKESFPLTVTSAQKNPTAFYLCASSWTGGPYEQYFGPGTRLTVT.